Here is one T cell receptor (beta chain) with its context. The data stem from a study of blood T cell repertoires in COVID-19. For the study at large: Whether acute or convalescent, the COVID-19 samples came from the United States, Italy and Spain.

Assay used: immunoSEQ multiplex PCR; TCRdb lists only in-frame clones, some missing. The top ten clones hold about 2% of a sample with about 400,000 clones, 70% to 90% of them seen once. Germline lookup yields CDR1 SGHAT and CDR2 FQNNGV. This CDR3 is built from 15 residues. Losses at the gene ends were 4 bases for V and 0 bases for J; bases not matched to a gene: 4. The chain carries TRBV11-2 and TRBJ1-2, with 8 nucleotides matching TRBD1. Sequences were obtained from PBMCs or T cells enriched from blood (not recorded which). This receptor was taken from a woman aged 18-29 years with acute COVID-19. CDR3 in amino acids: CASSSRTGTNYGYTF. In nucleotides, the CDR3 is TGTGCCAGCAGCTCAAGGACAGGGACTAACTATGGCTACACCTTC.